These 21 T cell receptor beta chains share one sample of origin, sequenced in a study of human T cells and chemical hapten exposure. One entry per CDR3 protein results from TCRdb running MiXCR on the RACE reads. The profile covers some 80,000 distinct CDR3 sequences, with 11% appearing a single time and 1.6% taken by the ten largest. The time point is: patch test 2, 6 weeks after DPC sensitization. The treatment denotes: therapeutic diphenylcyclopropenone sensitization with weekly scalp DPC. Sequenced material: whole blood, taken in connection with sensitization to the hapten diphenylcyclopropenone (DPC). These receptors all stem from a man aged 18 to 29 with alopecia areata. Some clones in this sample may be carry-over from other donors' samples.

This clonotype was seen only a few times. The chain is built from TRBV12-3 or TRBV12-4 and TRBJ2-3; D not certain. The CDR3 spans 15 residues. Between the trimmed V and J ends, which lost 1 base and 2 bases, there was a span of 10 bases. CDR3: CASSLVGAHTDTQYF. CDR3 nucleotide sequence: TGTGCCAGCAGTTTAGTCGGCGCGCACACAGATACGCAGTATTTT.

This clonotype was observed at least ten times. This chain connects TRBV29-1 to TRBJ2-5; perhaps TRBD1 as D (6 bases). This CDR3 has 13 amino acids. Germline V gene data show CDR1 as SQVTM and CDR2 as ANQGSEA. V lost 3 bases to trimming and J lost 4 bases, with 12 bases between them. DNA for the CDR3: TGCAGCGTTGAGGCTGGGGGCGTAGAGACCCAGTACTTC. Translation: CSVEAGGVETQYF.

This clonotype occurred a few times. This chain links TRBV7-2 with TRBJ1-4, with 9 bases that match TRBD1. Unmatched junction bases numbered 6, after V lost 7 bases and J lost 3 bases. The CDR3 contains 15 residues. Germline V gene sequence: CDR1 SGHTA, CDR2 FQGNSA. This CDR3 is CASTRQGVPNEKLFF. The CDR3 bases are TGTGCCAGCACCCGACAGGGGGTTCCTAATGAAAAACTGTTTTTT.

This clonotype has only a few counts. The genes are TRBV29-1 and TRBJ1-4, with 7 bases lining up with TRBD1. The J segment lost 8 bases and the V segment lost 7 bases, leaving 7 bases of the junction unmatched. CDR3 length equals 12 residues. The germline gives CDR1 SQVTM, CDR2 ANQGSEA. The CDR3 region is CSAGGTEEKLFF. The DNA for the CDR3 is TGCAGCGCTGGGGGGACAGAAGAAAAACTGTTTTTT.

This clonotype was counted at least ten times. The chain uses TRBV7-9 and TRBJ1-1; no clear D gene. The CDR3 extends over 13 amino acids. Trimming took 1 base from V and 1 from J, leaving 4 bases between them. Germline V CDR1 and CDR2: SEHNR, FQNEAQ (reference sequence). CDR3 DNA: TGTGCCAGCAGCTTAGACAAGAACACTGAAGCTTTCTTT. Residues: CASSLDKNTEAFF.

V usage is TRBV5-1 and J usage is TRBJ2-7, with TRBD2 as a possible D gene (5 bases). In germline, CDR1 is SGHRS, CDR2 YFSETQ. The CDR3 is 13 residues long. The germline V and J ends were trimmed by 7 bases and 5 bases, with 16 bases remaining between them. The CDR3 sequence: CASGPSTSNEQYF. For the CDR3, the DNA is TGCGCCAGCGGACCTAGTACTAGTAACGAGCAGTACTTC. The full variable domain, its missing parts supplied by reference TRBV5-1 and TRBJ2-7, is KAGVTQTPRYLIKTRGQQVTLSCSPISGHRSVSWYQQTPGQGLQFLFEYFSETQRNKGNFPGRFSGRQFSNSRSEMNVSTLELGDSALYLCASGPSTSNEQYFGPGTRLTVT.

The table lists this clonotype with many counts. CDR3 protein: CASSCSEDVAGFNEMNTEAFF. CDR3 nucleotide sequence: TGTGCCAGCAGTTGTTCGGAAGATGTCGCAGGGTTTAACGAGATGAACACTGAAGCTTTCTTT. The chain is built from TRBV6-2 or TRBV6-3 and TRBJ1-1; TRBD1 is a possible D gene (5 bases). Germline V CDR1 and CDR2: MNHEY, SVGEGT. V dropped 4 bases and J dropped 0 bases, with 30 bases sitting between them. CDR3 length equals 21 residues.

V and J are TRBV6-2 or TRBV6-3 and TRBJ1-1; D possibly corresponds to TRBD1 (6 bases). Germline V gene sequence: CDR1 MNHEY, CDR2 SVGEGT. This CDR3 is built from 14 residues. Between the trimmed V and J ends, which lost 2 bases and 1 base, there was a span of 8 bases. CDR3 coding DNA: TGTGCCAGCAGTTACAGGGGGAAGAACACTGAAGCTTTCTTT. It specifies CASSYRGKNTEAFF.

This clonotype was seen a few times. This chain uses TRBV7-9 with TRBJ2-2; tentative D call: TRBD1 (6 bases). The V gene's germline CDR1 is SEHNR and CDR2 FQNEAQ (reference sequence). V shed 4 bases and J shed 0 bases, with 18 bases lying between them. The CDR3 length is 18 residues. The CDR3, as DNA: TGTGCCAGCAGCTCCCCCTGGGGTGGGGGCACGAACACCGGGGAGCTGTTTTTT. This sequence encodes CASSSPWGGGTNTGELFF.

This clonotype was found many times. The V call is TRBV20-1, the J call TRBJ1-5; D unclear. This CDR3 has 12 amino acids. V was cut by 2 bases and J by 4 bases, with 6 bases left in between. The germline V gene has CDR1 DFQATT and CDR2 SNEGSKA (reference sequence). The DNA for the CDR3 is TGCAGTGCTAGATCTGGTAATCAGCCCCAGCATTTT. It codes for CSARSGNQPQHF.

There are many counts of this clonotype. The chain joins TRBV11-2 to TRBJ2-5; tentatively, D is TRBD1 (6 bases). With 0 bases removed from V and 4 bases from J, the gap between germline ends came to 12 bases. Germline CDR1 SGHAT, CDR2 FQNNGV. The CDR3 sequence is 15 residues long. CDR3 amino acids: CASSLEAGRGETQYF. CDR3 DNA sequence: TGTGCCAGCAGCTTAGAAGCCGGCAGGGGAGAGACCCAGTACTTC.

The V gene is TRBV18, the J gene TRBJ2-7; possible D gene TRBD1, 5 bases. The germline V and J ends were trimmed by 4 bases and 2 bases, with 9 bases remaining between them. The CDR3 contains 13 residues. Looked up from germline, CDR1 is KGHSH and CDR2 is LQKENI. The CDR3 DNA reads as TGTGCCAGCTCACGGACACGGACCTACGAGCAGTACTTC. Amino acids: CASSRTRTYEQYF.

This clonotype was observed a handful of times. This rearrangement joins TRBV7-9 to TRBJ2-1; the D gene could be TRBD1 or TRBD2 (5 bases each). V dropped 5 bases and J dropped 8 bases, with 16 bases sitting between them. The CDR3 spans 14 residues. CDR1 is SEHNR and CDR2 is FQNEAQ in the germline V gene (reference sequence). The CDR3 DNA reads TGTGCCAGCAGCACCGGGCCAGGGAGCGATGAGCAGTTCTTC. Residues: CASSTGPGSDEQFF.

This clonotype has a handful of counts. The chain is built from TRBV10-1 and TRBJ2-3; D is unresolved. Per the germline V gene, CDR1 is WNHNN and CDR2 is SYGVQD (reference sequence). The ends were cut back, 0 bases at V and 5 bases at J, with 9 bases in the middle. This CDR3 region has 14 residues. In DNA, the CDR3 is TGCGCCAGCAGTGAGTCTGCAGCGTTAGATACGCAGTATTTT. Translated, it gives CASSESAALDTQYF.

Only a few counts were recorded for this clonotype. The chain combines TRBV6-6 with TRBJ2-1; 10 nucleotides match TRBD2. Losses at the gene ends were 2 bases for V and 4 bases for J; bases not matched to a gene: 8. CDR3 length: 17 amino acids. In germline, CDR1 is MNHNY, CDR2 SVGAGI (reference sequence). CDR3 loop: CASSYSPTSGIYNEQFF. The CDR3 bases are TGTGCCAGCAGTTACAGTCCTACTAGCGGGATTTACAATGAGCAGTTCTTC.

The chain carries TRBV24-1 and TRBJ2-6; a possible D gene is TRBD1 (5 bases). The CDR3 has 16 residues. Between the trimmed V and J ends, which lost 4 bases and 2 bases, there was a span of 11 bases. From germline, CDR1 is KGHDR and CDR2 SFDVKD. CDR3 in amino acids: CATSDPEQAGANVLTF. For the CDR3, the DNA is TGTGCCACCAGTGACCCCGAACAGGCTGGGGCCAACGTCCTGACTTTC.

The chain employs TRBV4-2 and TRBJ1-2, with D unclear. This CDR3 region has 16 residues. V was trimmed by 2 bases and J by 0 bases, leaving 13 bases between them. The germline V gene has CDR1 LGHNA and CDR2 YNFKEQ. Here the CDR3 reads CASSQSVSWTNYGYTF. The DNA of the CDR3 is TGTGCCAGCAGCCAATCAGTCTCGTGGACTAACTATGGCTACACCTTC.

The chain joins TRBV20-1 to TRBJ2-3, with unresolved D. In germline, CDR1 is DFQATT, CDR2 SNEGSKA (reference sequence). The V and J ends lost 0 bases and 2 bases respectively, with 12 bases between them. The CDR3 has 15 amino acids. The CDR3 protein is CSARDLGDFTDTQYF. The CDR3 DNA follows: TGCAGTGCTAGAGATCTTGGCGACTTCACAGATACGCAGTATTTT.

This clonotype was detected ten times or more. V usage is TRBV11-2 and J usage is TRBJ2-7; D is perhaps TRBD2 (6 bases). The germline V and J ends were trimmed by 3 bases and 1 base, with 13 bases remaining between them. The germline CDR1 and CDR2 sequences are SGHAT and FQNNGV. The CDR3 covers 15 residues. This CDR3 is CASSFVGTGSYEQYV. In DNA form, the CDR3 reads TGTGCCAGCAGCTTCGTCGGGACTGGTTCCTACGAGCAGTACGTC.

This clonotype has a count of ten or more. This chain uses TRBV12-3 or TRBV12-4 with TRBJ2-1; 7 bases match TRBD2. The CDR3 totals 16 residues. J lost 0 bases, V lost 5 bases, and 7 bases had no gene match. CDR3 nucleotide sequence: TGTGCCAGCAGTCCCTGGGGGGGGGACTCCTACAATGAGCAGTTCTTC. Encoded protein: CASSPWGGDSYNEQFF.

In its sample, this clonotype was seen a few times. The rearrangement joins TRBV4-1 to TRBJ1-1, with TRBD1 as a possible D gene (6 bases). V was trimmed by 2 bases and J by 0 bases, leaving 13 bases between them. The CDR3 contains 16 residues. Germline CDR1 is MGHRA and CDR2 is YSYEKL. The CDR3, as DNA: TGCGCCAGCAGCCAACCTGCAACAGGGCTGAACACTGAAGCTTTCTTT. It encodes CASSQPATGLNTEAFF.